This T cell receptor delta chain derives from a study of gamma-delta chains in newborns, infants, children. Study as a whole: Microbial exposure reportedly drives polyclonal innate γδ T cell expansion after birth.

TCRdb used CATT to re-call clones from the reads. Found here are about 4,900 delta-chain clones, approximately 3.3% of them singletons; the top ten hold roughly 13%. This clone has more than one count but fewer than ten. CDR1 is GEAIGNYY and CDR2 is EKD in the germline V gene. The germline V and J ends were trimmed by 3 bases and 0 bases, with 10 bases remaining between them. The CDR3 covers 14 residues. The receptor's source is a child who was a newborn, infant or young child, either healthy, febrile or measles-vaccinated (not recorded which). V usage is TRDV2 and J usage is TRDJ1; tentative D call: TRDD3 (5 bases). The sequencing input was blood. CDR3 DNA: TGTGCCTGTGACGCACCGGGGGACACCGATAAACTCATCTTT. As protein: CACDAPGDTDKLIF.